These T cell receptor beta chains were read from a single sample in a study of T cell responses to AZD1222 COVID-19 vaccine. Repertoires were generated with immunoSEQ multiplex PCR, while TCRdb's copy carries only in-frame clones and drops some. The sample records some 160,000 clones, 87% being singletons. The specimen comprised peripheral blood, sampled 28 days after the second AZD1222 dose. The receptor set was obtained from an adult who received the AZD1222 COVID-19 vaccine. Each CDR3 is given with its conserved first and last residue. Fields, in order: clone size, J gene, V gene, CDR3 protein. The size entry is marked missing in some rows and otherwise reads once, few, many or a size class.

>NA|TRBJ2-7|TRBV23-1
CASSQSTGRSSYEQYF
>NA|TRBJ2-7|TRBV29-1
CSVRGDRTGAYTYEQYF
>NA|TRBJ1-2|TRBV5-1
CASSLGQGAGGYTF
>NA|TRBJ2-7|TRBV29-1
CSVGPESYEQYF
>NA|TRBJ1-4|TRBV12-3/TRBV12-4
CASSLGGVLFF
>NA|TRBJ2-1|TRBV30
CAWALGEQFF
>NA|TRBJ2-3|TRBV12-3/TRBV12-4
CASNPSSDTQYF
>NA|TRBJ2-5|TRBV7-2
CASSLGQQETQYF
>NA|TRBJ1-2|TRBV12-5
CASASGTGAPYTF
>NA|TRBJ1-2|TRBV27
CASSLSAGGLYGYTF
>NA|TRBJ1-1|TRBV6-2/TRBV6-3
CASSSRRWEAFF
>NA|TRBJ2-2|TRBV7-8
CASSLPRVGPGELFF
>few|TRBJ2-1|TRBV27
CASSLLGTSGVNEQFF
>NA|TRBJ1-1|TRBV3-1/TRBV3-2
CASSQVGGTEAFF
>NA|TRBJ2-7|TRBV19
CASSPSGASYEQYF
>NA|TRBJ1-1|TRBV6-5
CASGKQGPQAFF
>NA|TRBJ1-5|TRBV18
CASSPNTGGNQPQHF
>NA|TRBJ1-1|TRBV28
CASSSPPGNTEAFF
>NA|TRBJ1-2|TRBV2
CATTTGPYGYTF
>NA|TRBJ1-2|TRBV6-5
CASTKTGVGYGYTF
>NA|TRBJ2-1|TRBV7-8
CASSLAHLNNEQFF
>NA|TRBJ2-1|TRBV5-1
CASTAGGVYNEQFF
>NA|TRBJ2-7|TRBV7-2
CASSLGVSGGSEQYF
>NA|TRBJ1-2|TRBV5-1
CASSFGQVYGYTF
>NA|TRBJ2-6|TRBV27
CASSPRQGARFTGANVLTF
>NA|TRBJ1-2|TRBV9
CASSSGGNNYGYTF
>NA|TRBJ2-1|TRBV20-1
CSASHGSSYNEQFF
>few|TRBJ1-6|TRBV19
CASSAQGRNSPLHF
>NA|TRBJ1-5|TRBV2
CASRAPGSNQPQHF
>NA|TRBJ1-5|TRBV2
CASSDQGGIGNQPQHF
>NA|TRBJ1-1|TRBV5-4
CASMGQGLVGGTEAFF
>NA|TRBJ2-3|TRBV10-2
CASSVQGDTQYF
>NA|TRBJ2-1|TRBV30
CALASGGIYNEQFF
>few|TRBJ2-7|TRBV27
CASSPAFADEQYF
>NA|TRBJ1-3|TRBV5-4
CASSSDRISGNTIYF
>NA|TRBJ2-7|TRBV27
CASSLSSTGYEQYF
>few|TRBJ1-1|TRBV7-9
CASSLVGSGTEAFF
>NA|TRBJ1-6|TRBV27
CASSLQGLYNSPLHF
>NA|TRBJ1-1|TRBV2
CASTSGTEAFF
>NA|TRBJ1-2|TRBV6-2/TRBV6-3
CASSYTDRGLGGYTF
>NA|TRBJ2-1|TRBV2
CASSAHGTGLWRNEQFF
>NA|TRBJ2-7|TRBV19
CASSPSSGAFYEQYF
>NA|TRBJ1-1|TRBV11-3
CASSSNPGGTEAFF
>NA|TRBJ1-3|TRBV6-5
CASSYGPGRGNTIYF
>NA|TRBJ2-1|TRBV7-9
CASSLGRDEQFF
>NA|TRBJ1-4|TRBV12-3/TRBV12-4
CASSLGREKLFF
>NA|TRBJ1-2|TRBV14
CASSQVGQEDYGYTF
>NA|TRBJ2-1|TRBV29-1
CSAGGSWDEQFF
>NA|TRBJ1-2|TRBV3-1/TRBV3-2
CASSPRQGASLTNGYTF
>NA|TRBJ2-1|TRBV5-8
CASSVGQYNEQFF
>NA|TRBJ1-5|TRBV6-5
CASLNGGGTHQPQHF
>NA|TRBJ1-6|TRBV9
CASSRSYRPNSPLHF